Listed below are T cell receptor beta chains from one sample, sequenced in a study of kidney transplant recipient with SARS-CoV-2 infection. TCRdb ran MiXCR on the reads and lists one entry per CDR3 protein. The sample contains 200,000 to 300,000 distinct CDR3 sequences, less than 35% of which appear only once. The sequenced sample was a blood sample, obtained at baseline and between days 110 and 120 from a kidney transplant recipient. The receptor source for this set is a young adult male patient who had COVID-19 and was a kidney transplant recipient. Some T cells may arise from the graft donor. The CDR3 runs from the conserved cysteine through the conserved F or W. The order of the fields is J gene, clone size, D gene, V gene, CDR3 protein, CDR3 DNA. D genes are given only for firm matches. Clone size is shown for a subset of rows, as once, few, many or a class of expanded clone.

TRBJ1-5 many TRBD1 TRBV5-1 CASSSGQGDGQPQHF TGCGCCAGCAGCTCGGGACAGGGGGACGGTCAGCCCCAGCATTTT
TRBJ1-4 many TRBD1 TRBV6-6 CASSSDRGAFATNEKLFF TGTGCCAGCAGTTCCGACAGGGGCGCCTTTGCAACTAATGAAAAACTGTTTTTT
TRBJ2-1 many . TRBV19 CASSIVGANEQFF TGTGCCAGTAGTATTGTGGGGGCTAATGAGCAGTTCTTC
TRBJ2-4 few . TRBV10-2 CASRESKEGNIQYF TGCGCCAGCAGGGAGTCGAAGGAGGGAAACATTCAGTACTTC
TRBJ2-5 many . TRBV28 CASTLVAPGETQYF TGTGCCAGCACCCTAGTGGCCCCTGGGGAGACCCAGTACTTC
TRBJ1-1 many . TRBV30 CAWSVGGREAFF TGTGCCTGGAGTGTCGGGGGCAGAGAAGCTTTCTTT
TRBJ2-3 . TRBD2 TRBV7-2 CASRLVGGAGTTDTQYF TGTGCCAGCCGCCTAGTCGGGGGGGCGGGAACCACAGATACGCAGTATTTT
TRBJ2-4 many . TRBV6-2/TRBV6-3 CASSSPWGMGENIQYF TGTGCCAGCAGTTCCCCATGGGGGATGGGGGAAAACATTCAGTACTTC
TRBJ1-2 many . TRBV18 CASSPSGEVYGYTF TGTGCCAGCTCACCTTCGGGGGAGGTCTATGGCTACACCTTC
TRBJ1-2 many . TRBV30 CAWTTERRGYTF TGTGCCTGGACCACAGAAAGGAGGGGCTACACCTTC
TRBJ2-3 few TRBD2 TRBV29-1 CSVIGTSGGDTDTQYF TGCAGCGTTATCGGAACTAGCGGGGGGGACACAGATACGCAGTATTTT
TRBJ2-1 few TRBD2 TRBV10-2 CASSHWESGSSNEQFF TGCGCCAGCAGTCATTGGGAGAGCGGGAGTAGCAATGAGCAGTTCTTC
TRBJ2-2 many TRBD2 TRBV5-1 CASSLIGTSGSGELFF TGCGCCAGCAGCTTGATTGGGACTAGCGGGTCCGGGGAGCTGTTTTTT
TRBJ1-5 . . TRBV6-5 CASWGGGSNQPQHF TGTGCCAGTTGGGGGGGAGGGAGCAATCAGCCCCAGCATTTT
TRBJ2-5 . TRBD2 TRBV20-1 CSARVPTSGGAITQYF TGCAGTGCTAGGGTACCAACTAGCGGGGGGGCTATTACCCAGTACTTC
TRBJ2-7 many . TRBV3-1 CASSQGTMSSYEQYF TGTGCCAGCAGCCAAGGGACTATGAGCTCCTACGAGCAGTACTTC
TRBJ1-1 many . TRBV3-1 CASSRFSPISIRTEAFF TGTGCCAGCAGCCGGTTCTCTCCCATTTCAATTCGCACTGAAGCTTTCTTT
TRBJ1-6 many . TRBV20-1 CSARFTGSNSPLHF TGCAGTGCTAGATTTACAGGGTCTAATTCACCCCTCCACTTT
TRBJ1-4 many . TRBV6-5 CASSGRMATNEKLFF TGTGCCAGCAGTGGGCGAATGGCAACTAATGAAAAACTGTTTTTT
TRBJ2-5 few TRBD1 TRBV20-1 CSARGRTGTDGQTQYF TGCAGTGCTAGAGGGCGGACCGGGACAGATGGGCAGACCCAGTACTTC
TRBJ2-5 many . TRBV20-1 CSARELGRAGTQYF TGCAGTGCTAGAGAGCTGGGCAGGGCCGGGACCCAGTACTTC
TRBJ2-3 few TRBD2 TRBV20-1 CSATNSAGATDTQYF TGCAGTGCCACGAACTCAGCGGGGGCCACAGATACGCAGTATTTT
TRBJ1-6 many TRBD1 TRBV10-1 CASSEPGTGDNSPLHF TGCGCCAGCAGTGAGCCCGGGACAGGAGATAATTCACCCCTCCACTTT
TRBJ2-7 many TRBD2 TRBV6-5 CASKTSGIYEQYF TGTGCCAGCAAGACTAGCGGAATCTACGAGCAGTACTTC
TRBJ2-7 many TRBD1 TRBV11-2 CASSLDQITGGSYEQYF TGTGCCAGCAGCTTAGACCAAATTACAGGGGGGTCTTACGAGCAGTACTTC
TRBJ2-5 many TRBD2 TRBV28 CASSLSGGRGETQYF TGTGCCAGCAGTTTATCGGGGGGGCGCGGAGAGACCCAGTACTTC
TRBJ1-5 many TRBD1 TRBV18 CASSPLDRAGNQPQHF TGTGCCAGCTCACCCCTGGACAGGGCGGGCAATCAGCCCCAGCATTTT
TRBJ2-3 many . TRBV2 CASNTQGLGTDTQYF TGTGCCAGCAATACACAGGGACTCGGCACAGATACGCAGTATTTT
TRBJ1-2 many . TRBV7-7 CASSGHSKCRKTYGYTF TGTGCCAGCAGCGGGCACTCTAAGTGCCGAAAGACCTATGGCTACACCTTC
TRBJ2-3 . . TRBV12-3/TRBV12-4 CTSSRTLSTDTQYF TGTACCAGCAGTCGGACTCTTAGCACAGATACGCAGTATTTT
TRBJ2-7 many . TRBV13 CASSDQTGFSEQYF TGTGCCAGCAGCGATCAGACAGGTTTTAGCGAGCAGTACTTC
TRBJ2-3 . . TRBV15 CATSRGGLTSTDTQYF TGTGCCACCAGCAGAGGAGGACTAACTAGCACAGATACGCAGTATTTT
TRBJ2-4 many TRBD2 TRBV14 CASSPQGTRGNIQYF TGTGCCAGCAGCCCTCAAGGGACTAGGGGGAACATTCAGTACTTC
TRBJ2-5 . . TRBV5-1 CASSKTPQETQYF TGCGCCAGCAGCAAAACACCCCAAGAGACCCAGTACTTC
TRBJ2-7 many . TRBV6-8 CASEDNSKDEQYF TGTGCCAGCGAGGATAATAGCAAGGACGAGCAGTACTTC
TRBJ2-1 many . TRBV6-6 CASSYSNLVAGEQFF TGTGCCAGCAGTTACTCGAACCTAGTGGCTGGGGAGCAGTTCTTC
TRBJ1-4 many . TRBV15 CATQQGPDEKLFF TGTGCCACCCAACAGGGTCCGGATGAAAAACTGTTTTTT
TRBJ2-1 many . TRBV20-1 CSARDVRSGYNEQFF TGCAGTGCTAGAGATGTGAGGAGTGGTTACAATGAGCAGTTCTTC
TRBJ1-1 many . TRBV6-5 CASSMGQNTEAFF TGTGCCAGCAGTATGGGACAAAACACTGAAGCTTTCTTT
TRBJ1-3 few TRBD1 TRBV30 CAWTPGRLTGGNGRSGNTIYF TGTGCCTGGACCCCTGGGCGGCTGACAGGGGGGAACGGGCGCTCTGGAAACACCATATATTTT
TRBJ1-5 many . TRBV30 CAWSTGARAQHF TGTGCCTGGAGTACCGGGGCTCGGGCCCAGCATTTT
TRBJ1-4 . TRBD1 TRBV5-4 CAGRSDRDTEKLFF TGTGCCGGCAGATCCGACAGGGATACTGAAAAACTGTTTTTT
TRBJ1-2 many . TRBV6-1 CASSRQLECRKTYGYTF TGTGCCAGCAGTAGGCAACTGGAATGTAGAAAGACCTATGGCTACACCTTC